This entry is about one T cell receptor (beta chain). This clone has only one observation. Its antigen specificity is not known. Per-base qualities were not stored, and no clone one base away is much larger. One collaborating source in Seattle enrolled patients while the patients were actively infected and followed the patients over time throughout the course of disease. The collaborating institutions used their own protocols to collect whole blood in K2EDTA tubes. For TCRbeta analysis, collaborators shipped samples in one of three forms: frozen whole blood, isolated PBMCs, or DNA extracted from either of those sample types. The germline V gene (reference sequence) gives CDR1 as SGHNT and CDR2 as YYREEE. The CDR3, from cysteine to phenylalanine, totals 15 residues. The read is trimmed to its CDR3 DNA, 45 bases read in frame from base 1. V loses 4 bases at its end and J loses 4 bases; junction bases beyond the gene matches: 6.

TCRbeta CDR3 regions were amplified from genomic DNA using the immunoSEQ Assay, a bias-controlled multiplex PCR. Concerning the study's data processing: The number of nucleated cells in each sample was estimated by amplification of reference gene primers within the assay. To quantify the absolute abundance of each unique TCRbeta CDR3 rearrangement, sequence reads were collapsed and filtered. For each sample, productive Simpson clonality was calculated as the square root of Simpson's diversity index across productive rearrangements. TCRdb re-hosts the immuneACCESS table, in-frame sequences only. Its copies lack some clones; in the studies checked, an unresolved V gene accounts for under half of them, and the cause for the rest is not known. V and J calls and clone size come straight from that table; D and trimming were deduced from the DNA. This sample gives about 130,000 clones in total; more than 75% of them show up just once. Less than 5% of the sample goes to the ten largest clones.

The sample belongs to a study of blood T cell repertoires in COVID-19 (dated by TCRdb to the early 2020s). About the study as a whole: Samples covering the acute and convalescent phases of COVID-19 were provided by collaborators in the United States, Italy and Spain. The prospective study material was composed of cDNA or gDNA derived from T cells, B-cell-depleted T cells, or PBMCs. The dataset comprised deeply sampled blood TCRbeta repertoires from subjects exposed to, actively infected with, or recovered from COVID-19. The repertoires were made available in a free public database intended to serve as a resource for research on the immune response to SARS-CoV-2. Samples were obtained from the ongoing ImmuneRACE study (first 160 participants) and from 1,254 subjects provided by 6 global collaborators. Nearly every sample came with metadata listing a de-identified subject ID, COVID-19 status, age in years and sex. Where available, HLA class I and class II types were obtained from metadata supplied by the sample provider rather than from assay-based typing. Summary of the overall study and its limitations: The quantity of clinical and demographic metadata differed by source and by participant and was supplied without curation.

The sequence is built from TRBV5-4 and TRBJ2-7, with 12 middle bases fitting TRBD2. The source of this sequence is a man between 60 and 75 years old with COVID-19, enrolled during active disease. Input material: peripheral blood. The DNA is TGTGCCAGCAGCCCGACTAGCGGGAGCCATTACGAGCAGTACTTC. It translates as CASSPTSGSHYEQYF.